The source of this T cell receptor beta chain is a study of blood T cell repertoires in COVID-19. Study-wide background: COVID-19 samples, acute and convalescent, were from the United States, Italy and Spain. T cells, B-cell-depleted T cells, or PBMCs provided the cDNA or gDNA that served as material.

The CDR3 covers 17 residues. The germline V gene has CDR1 SGHNT and CDR2 YENEEA. V gave up 5 bases and J gave up 0 bases, with 17 bases separating them. Per the original methods: Reference gene primer amplification gave estimated nucleated cell counts. TCRdb keeps only in-frame clones here, not all; method: immunoSEQ multiplex PCR. V and J calls plus clone size are reproduced from that table; the DNA served to infer D and trimming. The data show 70,000 to 90,000 clones, roughly 88% seen once. This receptor was identified in a human donor in a cohort sampled during active COVID-19. Sequencing was performed on peripheral blood. This chain uses TRBV11-3 with TRBJ2-1, with D possibly TRBD2 on 8 matching bases. For the CDR3, the DNA is TGTGCCAGCAGCCCCAGGGGGGGGACTAGCTCCTACAATGAGCAGTTCTTC. Protein sequence: CASSPRGGTSSYNEQFF.